This TCR beta chain was captured in a study of PD-L1 blockade in urothelial cancer. Study-level background: Men with urothelial cancer arising in the bladder made up most of the 29 patients. Median blood clonality was around 0.08, with more than 75,000 unique TCRs. Overall study results and limits: Blood clones associated with the tumor expanded more at 3 weeks in durable-benefit patients.

The germline gives CDR1 SEHNR, CDR2 FQNEAQ (reference sequence). This CDR3 contains 14 residues. Between the trimmed V and J ends, which lost 7 bases and 9 bases, there was a span of 19 bases. Clones were sequenced by immunoSEQ multiplex PCR, and TCRdb holds only the in-frame ones, with some missing. The table includes more than 85,000 clones, 91% detected once. Of note for this clone: Its antigen is undetermined.

The chain links TRBV7-9 to TRBJ2-1; possible D gene TRBD2, 5 bases. This specimen was PBMCs, taken around atezolizumab (anti-PD-L1) treatment. This clonotype originated in a woman older than 75 with urothelial cancer. In DNA, the CDR3 is TGTGCCAGCACCCCTTGGAAGGAGGTAGGTGAGCAGTTCTTC. Encoded protein: CASTPWKEVGEQFF.